This is a list of T cell receptor beta chains from one sample in a study of CD8 T cells in Susac syndrome. TCRdb itself ran the immunoSEQ multiplex PCR reads through MiXCR, one entry per CDR3 protein. This sample has approximately 120,000 distinct CDR3 sequences, with 90% to 98% found just once. What was sequenced was CD4+ T cells from PBMCs. These receptors all stem from a human donor in good health. Each CDR3 is given with its conserved first and last residue. Each record gives: D gene, V gene, clone size, J gene, CDR3 length, CDR3 protein, CDR3 DNA. A D gene is named only where the DNA matches it firmly. The size field is filled for only some rows; it gives once, few, many or a size class.

NA	TRBV5-1	NA	TRBJ2-1	15	CASSSRDGLGNEQFF	TGCGCCAGCAGCTCCCGGGACGGGCTAGGAAATGAGCAGTTCTTC
NA	TRBV19	NA	TRBJ1-2	14	CASTTGPANYGYTF	TGTGCCAGTACCACGGGACCAGCTAACTATGGCTACACCTTC
NA	TRBV20-1	NA	TRBJ1-5	11	CSARDRRAQHF	TGCAGTGCTAGAGATCGAAGGGCCCAGCATTTT
NA	TRBV25-1	NA	TRBJ1-1	11	CASSTDSGAFF	TGTGCCAGCAGTACGGACAGCGGAGCTTTCTTT
TRBD1	TRBV27	NA	TRBJ2-1	14	CASSKTGGWKEQFF	TGTGCCAGCAGTAAGACAGGGGGTTGGAAGGAGCAGTTCTTC
TRBD2	TRBV27	NA	TRBJ2-7	11	CASGGEHEQYF	TGTGCCAGCGGGGGGGAACACGAGCAGTACTTC
NA	TRBV24-1	once	TRBJ1-5	15	CATSETGNSNQPQHF	TGTGCCACCAGTGAGACCGGTAATAGCAATCAGCCCCAGCATTTT
NA	TRBV19	NA	TRBJ2-4	14	CASSPGRAKNIQYF	TGTGCCAGTAGTCCCGGTCGAGCCAAAAACATTCAGTACTTC
NA	TRBV11-3	NA	TRBJ2-2	14	CASSSSYGSGELFF	TGTGCCAGCAGCTCGAGCTATGGATCCGGGGAGCTGTTTTTT
TRBD2	TRBV7-2	NA	TRBJ2-1	16	CASSFSSGGTYNEQFF	TGTGCCAGCAGCTTCTCCAGCGGGGGAACCTACAATGAGCAGTTCTTC
TRBD1	TRBV3-1	NA	TRBJ1-2	14	CASSQGSRGNGYTF	TGTGCCAGCAGCCAAGGAAGCAGGGGGAATGGCTACACCTTC
TRBD1	TRBV6-5	NA	TRBJ1-2	15	CASSPGGQGAYGYTF	TGTGCCAGCAGCCCCGGGGGACAGGGAGCGTATGGCTACACCTTC
NA	TRBV7-2	once	TRBJ1-6	16	CASSLGIDRDNSPLHF	TGTGCCAGCAGCTTGGGCATCGACAGAGATAATTCACCCCTCCACTTT
NA	TRBV19	NA	TRBJ1-2	14	CASTAVDRDYGYTF	TGTGCCAGTACTGCCGTCGACAGAGACTATGGCTACACCTTC
NA	TRBV5-1	once	TRBJ1-1	14	CASSPITGNTEAFF	TGCGCCAGCAGCCCGATAACAGGGAACACTGAAGCTTTCTTT
TRBD2	TRBV5-1	NA	TRBJ2-3	15	CASSLTSGSYDTQYF	TGCGCCAGCAGCTTGACTAGCGGGAGTTATGATACGCAGTATTTT
TRBD2	TRBV7-2	NA	TRBJ2-1	16	CASSYSRGGLYNEQFF	TGTGCCAGCAGCTACTCCCGGGGGGGGCTGTACAATGAGCAGTTCTTC
TRBD2	TRBV4-3	NA	TRBJ2-3	16	CASSLYGRPSTDTQYF	TGCGCCAGCAGCTTATACGGGAGGCCAAGCACAGATACGCAGTATTTT
NA	TRBV15	NA	TRBJ2-1	15	CATSRDNGLYNEQFF	TGTGCCACCAGCAGAGATAATGGATTATACAATGAGCAGTTCTTC
NA	TRBV6-4	NA	TRBJ1-1	16	CASSDSIGQVNTEAFF	TGTGCCAGCAGTGACTCGATCGGACAAGTGAACACTGAAGCTTTCTTT
NA	TRBV7-2	NA	TRBJ2-1	13	CASSFRQVNEQFF	TGTGCCAGCAGTTTTCGACAGGTAAATGAGCAGTTCTTC
TRBD1	TRBV6-6	NA	TRBJ1-6	14	CASSPTGYYSPLHF	TGTGCCAGCAGTCCGACAGGGTACTATTCACCCCTCCACTTT
NA	TRBV3-1	NA	TRBJ2-6	15	CASSRKASGANVLTF	TGTGCCAGCAGCAGAAAGGCCTCTGGGGCCAACGTCCTGACTTTC
TRBD2	TRBV9	NA	TRBJ2-5	16	CASSARTGTTQETQYF	TGTGCCAGCAGCGCCCGGACCGGGACTACCCAAGAGACCCAGTACTTC
NA	TRBV20-1	NA	TRBJ1-5	14	CSASSGVGYQPQHF	TGCAGTGCTAGTTCAGGAGTGGGCTATCAGCCCCAGCATTTT
NA	TRBV7-9	NA	TRBJ1-1	15	CASSLSRRGNTEAFF	TGTGCCAGCAGCTTATCGCGACGGGGGAACACTGAAGCTTTCTTT
NA	TRBV6-5	NA	TRBJ2-5	15	CASSTGTARRETQYF	TGTGCCAGCAGTACCGGGACGGCGCGTCGAGAGACCCAGTACTTC
TRBD2	TRBV5-6	NA	TRBJ2-7	13	CASRTSGSYEQYF	TGTGCCAGCAGAACTAGCGGATCCTACGAGCAGTACTTC
NA	TRBV21-1	NA	TRBJ2-2	17	CASSSGTGGDRPGSCFF	NA
NA	TRBV27	NA	TRBJ1-2	12	CASSFRGRGYTF	TGTGCCAGCAGTTTCCGGGGTCGCGGCTACACCTTC
NA	TRBV20-1	NA	TRBJ2-6	16	CSATPRDSSGANVLTF	TGCAGTGCTACCCCTCGAGACAGCTCTGGGGCCAACGTCCTGACTTTC
NA	TRBV2	NA	TRBJ1-2	12	CASSHGDYGYTF	TGTGCCAGCAGCCACGGGGACTATGGCTACACCTTC
TRBD2	TRBV30	NA	TRBJ2-3	14	CAWSVGGGTGTQYF	TGTGCCTGGAGTGTTGGGGGGGGGACCGGTACGCAGTATTTT
TRBD1	TRBV19	NA	TRBJ1-5	15	CASRNGPGGIQPQHF	TGTGCCAGTAGGAACGGGCCAGGGGGAATTCAGCCCCAGCATTTT
NA	TRBV30	NA	TRBJ1-4	15	CAWSLGGQTNEKLFF	TGTGCCTGGAGTCTCGGGGGGCAAACTAATGAAAAACTGTTTTTT
NA	TRBV4-1	once	TRBJ2-2	14	CASSRLGGPGELFF	TGCGCCAGCAGCCGGTTGGGGGGACCCGGGGAGCTGTTTTTT
NA	TRBV29-1	NA	TRBJ2-3	13	CSVDGLFTDTQYF	TGCAGCGTTGACGGACTATTCACAGATACGCAGTATTTT
NA	TRBV23-1	NA	TRBJ1-1	15	CASSQSPRAETEAFF	TGCGCCAGCAGTCAATCCCCCCGCGCGGAGACTGAAGCTTTCTTT
NA	TRBV2	NA	TRBJ2-5	10	CASSRETQYF	TGTGCCAGCAGTCGGGAGACCCAGTACTTC
TRBD1	TRBV29-1	NA	TRBJ2-7	13	CSGAHRGGYEQYF	TGCAGCGGTGCCCACAGGGGCGGCTACGAGCAGTACTTC
NA	TRBV6-4	NA	TRBJ2-2	15	CASSRSGANTGELFF	TGTGCCAGCAGTCGGTCGGGGGCGAACACCGGGGAGCTGTTTTTT
TRBD2	TRBV20-1	NA	TRBJ2-3	16	CSARGSASGRADTQYF	TGCAGTGCTAGAGGCTCTGCTAGCGGGAGGGCCGATACGCAGTATTTT
TRBD2	TRBV28	NA	TRBJ2-3	15	CASSLSGTSVGTQYF	TGTGCCAGCAGTTTATCCGGGACTAGCGTCGGTACGCAGTATTTT
NA	TRBV19	NA	TRBJ2-5	14	CASSNMRAWETQYF	TGTGCCAGTAGTAATATGAGGGCTTGGGAGACCCAGTACTTC